The T cell receptor (beta chain) described here comes from a study of blood T cell repertoires in COVID-19. Study in general: Acute-phase and convalescent COVID-19 samples originated in the United States, Italy and Spain. In each case, the material was cDNA or gDNA derived from T cells, B-cell-depleted T cells, or PBMCs.

The protocol was immunoSEQ multiplex PCR, while the TCRdb copy is restricted to in-frame clones and leaves out a portion. The sample records 250,000 to 300,000 clones, approximately 90% being singletons. The CDR3 length is 15 residues. Germline V gene lookup returns CDR1 MDHEN and CDR2 SYDVKM. The J segment lost 1 base and the V segment lost 5 bases, leaving 7 bases of the junction unmatched. Input material: PBMCs or T cells enriched from blood (not recorded which). The chain is built from TRBV28 and TRBJ1-1, with 7 bases fitting TRBD1. This receptor was taken from a woman between 40 and 50 years old with acute COVID-19. The CDR3 reads CASSPPQGRNTEAFF. As DNA, the CDR3 is TGTGCCAGCAGTCCGCCACAGGGGAGGAACACTGAAGCTTTCTTT.